Following are 31 T cell receptor beta chains from one sample sequenced in a study of HIV-infected patients and healthy controls. cDNA was made from 400 to 500 ng RNA using alpha and beta constant primers. Each of the alpha and beta chains got its own library through chain-specific third strand synthesis with indices. One entry per CDR3 protein results from TCRdb running MiXCR on the 5' RACE reads. This sample has 8,000 to 10,000 distinct CDR3 sequences, with 7.3% found just once. No cell fractionation was done, so the repertoire covers all unsorted peripheral blood T cells. This sample comprised blood, obtained before antiretroviral therapy. Every receptor here comes from an adult with HIV infection.

In its sample, this clonotype was seen many times. This chain joins TRBV27 and TRBJ2-7; the D gene could be TRBD1 or TRBD2 (5 bases each). V lost 5 bases, J lost 9 bases, and 11 bases lay in between. Per germline, CDR1 MNHEY and CDR2 SMNVEV (reference sequence). CDR3 length: 11 residues. The CDR3 DNA sequence: TGTGCCAGCAGTGGGGGAATCGGGCAGTACTTC. It encodes CASSGGIGQYF.

This clonotype was counted ten times or more. This chain uses TRBV2 with TRBJ2-3; D unclear. V was cut by 0 bases and J by 6 bases, with 10 bases left in between. Germline CDR1 reads SNHLY; CDR2 reads FYNNEI. The CDR3 covers 14 residues. Here the CDR3 DNA reads TGTGCCAGCAGTGAAGCTCCCGTTTTCGATACGCAGTATTTT. It translates to CASSEAPVFDTQYF.

This clonotype showed up just a few times. This sequence joins TRBV20-1 and TRBJ2-1; the match to TRBD2 covers 9 bases. The germline V gene has CDR1 DFQATT and CDR2 SNEGSKA (reference sequence). The CDR3 is 14 amino acids. CDR3 sequence (DNA): TGCAGCCCAACTCGCGGGGGGGCCGTGGATGAGCAGTTCTTC. It is translated as CSPTRGGAVDEQFF.

V is TRBV2 and J is TRBJ2-3; D not resolved. The germline gives CDR1 SNHLY, CDR2 FYNNEI. V was shortened by 1 base and J by 0 bases, with 8 bases between the two germline ends. This CDR3 contains 15 residues. Written as DNA, the CDR3 is TGTGCCAGCAGTGAAGGTGCCCCGAGCACAGATACGCAGTATTTT. Encoded protein: CASSEGAPSTDTQYF. Supplemented by reference TRBV2 and TRBJ2-3, the full variable domain reads EPEVTQTPSHQVTQMGQEVILRCVPISNHLYFYWYRQILGQKVEFLVSFYNNEISEKSEIFDDQFSVERPDGSNFTLKIRSTKLEDSAMYFCASSEGAPSTDTQYFGPGTRLTVL.

This clonotype occurred many times. The chain is built from TRBV12-5 and TRBJ2-5; 8 positions agree with TRBD1. CDR1 is LGHNT and CDR2 is FRNRAP in the germline V gene. The CDR3 has 18 amino acids. V was pared by 4 bases and J by 4 bases, with 17 bases of the junction left unmatched. The CDR3 nucleotides are TGTGCTAGTGGTTCTGGGACAGGATCAGGAATCTACATAGAGACCCAGTACTTC. As protein: CASGSGTGSGIYIETQYF.

At least ten counts were recorded for this clonotype. The rearrangement uses TRBV30 and TRBJ2-3; D might be TRBD2 (5 bases). This CDR3 is 11 amino acids long. The V end lost 2 bases, the J end lost 6 bases, and 6 bases lay between the germline ends. Germline V gene lookup returns CDR1 GTSNPN and CDR2 SVGIG (reference sequence). Here the CDR3 DNA reads TGTGCCTGGAGTACGGGGGATACGCAGTATTTT. It specifies CAWSTGDTQYF.

This clonotype was recorded many times. The genes are TRBV6-5 and TRBJ1-5; 10 bases agree with TRBD1. The V gene end was trimmed by 5 bases and the J gene end by 6 bases; junction bases not matched to a gene: 7. Germline CDR1 and CDR2: MNHEY and SVGAGI. The CDR3 extends over 15 amino acids. CDR3 nucleotide sequence: TGTGCCAGCAGTGCGGACAGGGGGTGGGGTCAGCCCCAGCATTTT. It translates to CASSADRGWGQPQHF.

This clonotype has at least ten counts. The genes are TRBV3-1 and TRBJ2-5; 8 bases align to TRBD2. The CDR3 loop spans 14 amino acids. Germline V gene lookup returns CDR1 LGHDT and CDR2 YNNKEL (reference sequence). J gave up 5 bases and V 1 base, and 3 bases lay outside the gene matches. The CDR3 DNA reads TGTGCCAGCAGCCAAGGGACTAGCACGGAGACCCAGTACTTC. Translation gives CASSQGTSTETQYF.

This clonotype showed up many times. V usage is TRBV6-4 and J usage is TRBJ2-1; TRBD2 aligns across 10 bases. CDR3 size: 16 residues. V trimming: 0 bases; J trimming: 6 bases; junction bases outside the gene matches: 5. Germline values: CDR1 MRHNA, CDR2 SNTAGT. CDR3 protein: CASSDSGTSDVNEQFF. CDR3 nucleotide sequence: TGTGCCAGCAGTGACTCGGGGACTAGCGATGTCAATGAGCAGTTCTTC.

This clonotype was seen a handful of times. V gene TRBV3-1 combines with J gene TRBJ2-7; D call uncertain. The CDR3 spans 12 residues. Germline V gene data show CDR1 as LGHDT and CDR2 as YNNKEL (reference sequence). The germline V and J ends were trimmed by 1 base and 2 bases, with 3 bases remaining between them. The CDR3 spells CASSQVAYEQYF. CDR3 bases: TGTGCCAGCAGCCAAGTCGCCTACGAGCAGTACTTC.

By proportion, this clonotype is medium-sized. V gene TRBV25-1 combines with J gene TRBJ1-1; D remains ambiguous. Trimming stripped 5 bases from V and 3 bases from J, with 13 bases between. Germline CDR1 is MGHDK and CDR2 is SYGVNS. The length of the CDR3 is 14 residues. The chain's CDR3 is CASSLPGRDTEAFF. The DNA of the CDR3 is TGTGCCAGCAGTCTTCCGGGCCGAGACACTGAAGCTTTCTTT.

About this clonotype: A read error is possible here, since a much larger clone lies one base away. This chain connects TRBV2 to TRBJ1-1, with a tentative D call TRBD1 (5 bases). V lost 3 bases and J 6 bases, leaving 20 bases between the germline ends. Germline values: CDR1 SNHLY, CDR2 FYNNEI. The CDR3 spans 16 residues. CDR3 in amino acids: CASSEKDKGHFAEAFF. DNA of the CDR3: TGTGCCAGCAGTGAGAAAGACAAGGGGCATTTCGCTGAAGCTTTCTTT.

The chain links TRBV9 to TRBJ2-5, with D maybe TRBD1 (6 bases). The germline V gene encodes CDR1 SGDLS and CDR2 YYNGEE. This CDR3 contains 15 residues. V was shortened by 2 bases and J by 2 bases, with 13 bases between the two germline ends. CDR3: CASSVDGTPQETQYF. Here the CDR3 DNA reads TGTGCCAGCAGCGTTGATGGGACACCTCAAGAGACCCAGTACTTC. Variable domain in full (rest from reference TRBV9 and TRBJ2-5): DSGVTQTPKHLITATGQRVTLRCSPRSGDLSVYWYQQSLDQGLQFLIQYYNGEERAKGNILERFSAQQFPDLHSELNLSSLELGDSALYFCASSVDGTPQETQYFGPGTRLLVL.

This clonotype was observed many times. The gene calls are TRBV3-1 and TRBJ2-7; unclear D gene. Germline V CDR1 and CDR2: LGHDT, YNNKEL (reference sequence). The CDR3 length is 13 residues. V gave up 6 bases and J gave up 5 bases, with 14 bases separating them. CDR3 bases: TGTGCCAGCAGAGGTAATTGGGCGGACGAGCAGTACTTC. Residues: CASRGNWADEQYF.

V is TRBV9 and J is TRBJ2-3; 13 nucleotides match TRBD2. Trimming took 3 bases from V and 0 from J; bases not matched to a gene: 4. This CDR3 spans 17 amino acids. Looked up from germline, CDR1 is SGDLS and CDR2 is YYNGEE. This CDR3 is CASSGLAGGTSTDTQYF. The CDR3 nucleotides are TGTGCCAGCAGCGGACTAGCGGGGGGCACAAGCACAGATACGCAGTATTTT.

This clonotype was detected many times. The chain links TRBV7-9 to TRBJ2-5, with 8 bases that match TRBD1. The trim removed 4 bases at V and 2 bases at J, leaving 3 bases unmatched. Germline V CDR1 and CDR2: SEHNR, FQNEAQ (reference sequence). This CDR3 has 14 amino acids. Written as DNA, the CDR3 is TGTGCCAGCAGCTCCGGACAGGGTCAAGAGACCCAGTACTTC. Amino acid sequence: CASSSGQGQETQYF.

This clonotype was recorded at least ten times. For the CDR3, the DNA is TGTGCCAGCAGGACGGACGGCAATCAGCCCCAGCATTTT. This gives the protein CASRTDGNQPQHF. V gene TRBV2 combines with J gene TRBJ1-5; no reliable D call. CDR1 SNHLY and CDR2 FYNNEI come from the germline V gene. Trimming stripped 6 bases from V and 2 bases from J, with 8 bases between. The CDR3 contains 13 residues.

This clonotype was recorded at least ten times. The genes are TRBV6-2 or TRBV6-3 and TRBJ1-1, with D hard to call. CDR1 and CDR2 (germline): MNHEY, SVGEGT. Between the trimmed V and J ends, which lost 0 bases and 0 bases, there was a span of 14 bases. The CDR3 has 17 amino acids. CDR3 residues: CASSYSIWDPMNTEAFF. The DNA for the CDR3 is TGTGCCAGCAGTTACTCGATCTGGGATCCTATGAACACTGAAGCTTTCTTT.

This clonotype was found many times. The chain combines TRBV7-2 with TRBJ2-3; the D gene is possibly TRBD1 (5 bases). Trimming stripped 3 bases from V and 3 bases from J, with 7 bases between. In germline, CDR1 is SGHTA, CDR2 FQGNSA. The CDR3 totals 13 residues. CDR3 nucleotides: TGTGCCAGCAGCTTCCAGGGTACAGATACGCAGTATTTT. Protein: CASSFQGTDTQYF.

The table lists this clonotype with many counts. The chain combines TRBV7-9 with TRBJ2-7; TRBD1 matches 9 bases. The CDR3 has 14 amino acids. Trimming took 5 bases from V and 3 from J; bases not matched to a gene: 5. The germline CDR1 and CDR2 sequences are SEHNR and FQNEAQ (reference sequence). CDR3 protein: CASSPGTGIYEQYF. The CDR3 DNA is TGTGCCAGCAGCCCCGGGACAGGGATCTACGAGCAGTACTTC.

This clonotype was recorded many times. The rearrangement joins TRBV10-3 to TRBJ2-1, with D perhaps assigned TRBD1 or TRBD2 (5 bases each). V gave up 0 bases and J gave up 9 bases, with 9 bases separating them. The CDR3 has 13 residues. Germline V CDR1 and CDR2: ENHRY, SYGVKD. The DNA of the CDR3 is TGTGCCATCAGTGAGTCTTCGGGGACTGAGCAGTTCTTC. Protein sequence: CAISESSGTEQFF.

This clonotype was found many times. The rearrangement uses TRBV5-1 and TRBJ2-7; tentatively, D is TRBD2 (5 bases). The CDR3 length is 15 residues. V dropped 4 bases and J dropped 6 bases, with 20 bases sitting between them. Germline V gene lookup returns CDR1 SGHRS and CDR2 YFSETQ. In DNA form, the CDR3 reads TGCGCCAGCAGCCCCACTAGGGTGGCCTACTCCGAGCAGTACTTC. It yields the protein CASSPTRVAYSEQYF.

Sample share makes this clonotype medium-sized (0.01 to 0.1%). The rearrangement links TRBV6-5 to TRBJ2-5; the D call may be TRBD1 or TRBD2 (5 bases each). Germline CDR1 MNHEY, CDR2 SVGAGI. V shed 10 bases and J shed 5 bases, with 17 bases lying between them. The CDR3 runs to 13 residues. The CDR3 sequence is CATLGEYGETQYF. The CDR3 coding sequence is TGTGCCACCCTAGGGGAGTACGGGGAGACCCAGTACTTC.

This clonotype appeared many times. The chain has TRBV18 and TRBJ1-6; the D gene is possibly TRBD1 (5 bases). V was shortened by 3 bases and J by 5 bases, with 8 bases between the two germline ends. The CDR3 totals 14 residues. Germline-derived CDR1 and CDR2 are KGHSH and LQKENI. The DNA of the CDR3 is TGTGCCAGCTCACCCTTCAGGGATAATTCACCCCTCCACTTT. Translation gives CASSPFRDNSPLHF.

V gene TRBV2 combines with J gene TRBJ1-3; D is undetermined. V lost 8 bases to trimming and J lost 0 bases, with 11 bases between them. CDR1 and CDR2 (germline): SNHLY, FYNNEI. This CDR3 is built from 14 residues. The CDR3 loop reads CASALLGSGNTIYF. CDR3 nucleotide sequence: TGTGCCAGCGCCCTTTTGGGCTCTGGAAACACCATATATTTT.

In this sample, this clonotype turned up many times. The rearrangement links TRBV27 to TRBJ2-2, with D maybe TRBD1 (5 bases). Trimming pared 1 base from V and 1 base from J, leaving 10 bases between. Germline CDR1 MNHEY, CDR2 SMNVEV (reference sequence). The CDR3 extends over 16 amino acids. The CDR3 sequence is CASSLFQGVNTGELFF. Written as DNA, the CDR3 is TGTGCCAGCAGTTTATTTCAGGGCGTGAACACCGGGGAGCTGTTTTTT.

In its sample, this clonotype was seen many times. In DNA form, the CDR3 reads TGCGCCAGCAGCTTAGGACAGTCCAACTATGGCTACACCTTC. Its protein is CASSLGQSNYGYTF. The rearrangement links TRBV5-1 to TRBJ1-2; TRBD1 might be the D (6 bases). Germline-derived CDR1 and CDR2 are SGHRS and YFSETQ. V lost 2 bases to trimming and J lost 2 bases, with 10 bases between them. There are 14 residues in the CDR3. The variable domain in full, with the rest retrieved from reference TRBV5-1 and TRBJ1-2, is KAGVTQTPRYLIKTRGQQVTLSCSPISGHRSVSWYQQTPGQGLQFLFEYFSETQRNKGNFPGRFSGRQFSNSRSEMNVSTLELGDSALYLCASSLGQSNYGYTFGSGTRLTVV.

This clonotype was counted at least ten times. Here the CDR3 DNA reads TGTGCCAGCAGTCTTGAGGACACAGATACGCAGTATTTT. Protein sequence: CASSLEDTDTQYF. The chain couples TRBV12-3 or TRBV12-4 to TRBJ2-3; D remains ambiguous. The CDR3 consists of 13 residues. Trimming removed 5 bases from V and 2 bases from J, with 8 bases in between.

This clonotype occurred many times. The chain has TRBV29-1 and TRBJ2-7; 9 positions match TRBD1. J gave up 6 bases and V 7 bases, and 10 bases lay outside the gene matches. CDR1 and CDR2 (germline): SQVTM, ANQGSEA. The CDR3 has 13 amino acids. The CDR3 sequence is CSAGPGQGSEQYF. CDR3 sequence (DNA): TGCAGCGCCGGGCCGGGACAGGGTAGCGAGCAGTACTTC.

This clonotype qualifies as medium-sized. The V gene is TRBV25-1, the J gene TRBJ2-3; D is unresolved. This CDR3 is 15 amino acids long. Germline V gene lookup returns CDR1 MGHDK and CDR2 SYGVNS. Trimming removed 1 base from V and 1 base from J, with 9 bases in between. The DNA for the CDR3 is TGTGCCAGCAGTGAATTGAAACCGGGCACAGATACGCAGTATTTT. It is translated as CASSELKPGTDTQYF.

By share, this clonotype counts as medium-sized. The rearrangement uses TRBV7-2 and TRBJ2-1; the D is unclear. V was cut by 5 bases and J by 9 bases, with 11 bases left in between. The V gene's germline CDR1 is SGHTA and CDR2 FQGNSA. The CDR3 is 12 amino acids. CDR3 sequence reads: CASSPTRAEQFF. CDR3 sequence (DNA): TGTGCCAGCAGCCCTACCCGTGCTGAGCAGTTCTTC.